Listed below are T cell receptor beta chains from one sample, sequenced in a study of response to subunit inactivated influenza vaccine. In TCRdb, the RT-PCR reads were re-called with MiXCR into one record per CDR3 protein. This table holds fewer than 700,000 distinct CDR3 sequences, roughly 13% found once. This specimen was PBMCs from blood, taken roughly 6 weeks after vaccination. The receptor source for this set is a man aged 50 to 59 who received an inactivated influenza vaccine. Both conserved end residues are part of each CDR3. D genes are given only for firm matches. Rows give clone size only sometimes, using once, few, many, or a class for an expanded clone.

clone size,V gene,D gene,J gene,CDR3 protein,CDR3 DNA
NA,TRBV30,NA,TRBJ2-7,CAWNKGREQYF,TGTGCCTGGAATAAAGGGCGCGAGCAGTACTTC
few,TRBV6-1,NA,TRBJ2-2,CASSRGSDTGELFF,TGTGCCAGCAGCCGCGGGTCGGACACCGGGGAGCTGTTTTTT
NA,TRBV11-2,TRBD2,TRBJ2-1,CASSLRVLAGGNEQFF,TGTGCCAGCAGCTTAAGGGTCCTAGCGGGGGGCAATGAGCAGTTCTTC
NA,TRBV7-2,TRBD1,TRBJ2-5,CASSRGQGRGETQYF,TGTGCCAGCAGCAGGGGACAGGGGCGTGGGGAGACCCAGTACTTC
few,TRBV5-1,NA,TRBJ2-3,CASSLETGLSTDTQYF,TGCGCCAGCAGCCTGGAGACGGGACTTAGCACAGATACGCAGTATTTT
NA,TRBV28,TRBD2,TRBJ2-2,CASSLGLAGKTLTGELFF,TGTGCCAGCAGTTTAGGACTAGCGGGGAAAACCTTGACCGGGGAGCTGTTTTTT
NA,TRBV29-1,NA,TRBJ2-4,CSVELAKNIQYF,TGCAGCGTTGAACTAGCCAAAAACATTCAGTACTTC
NA,TRBV6-1,NA,TRBJ2-5,CASSRFQGYQETQYF,TGTGCCAGCAGCAGATTTCAGGGGTACCAAGAGACCCAGTACTTC
few,TRBV9,NA,TRBJ2-7,CASSVGIGLGYEQYF,TGTGCCAGCAGCGTAGGCATAGGTTTAGGCTACGAGCAGTACTTC
NA,TRBV15,NA,TRBJ2-1,CATSRDLARGPGEQFF,TGTGCCACCAGCAGAGATCTAGCGCGGGGGCCTGGTGAGCAGTTCTTC
few,TRBV20-1,NA,TRBJ2-5,CSAMSKETQYF,TGCAGTGCAATGTCCAAAGAGACCCAGTACTTC
NA,TRBV5-1,TRBD2,TRBJ2-5,CASSYGLAGDQETQYF,TGCGCCAGCAGCTATGGACTAGCGGGAGACCAAGAGACCCAGTACTTC
few,TRBV7-3,NA,TRBJ2-1,CASSLQGAIYNEQFF,TGTGCCAGCAGCTTACAAGGGGCCATTTACAATGAGCAGTTCTTC
NA,TRBV6-1,NA,TRBJ2-1,CASITGASYNEQFF,TGTGCCAGCATCACGGGGGCCTCCTACAATGAGCAGTTCTTC
few,TRBV4-2,NA,TRBJ2-7,CASSQAGAGRGSYEQYF,TGTGCCAGCAGCCAAGCGGGGGCCGGACGGGGATCCTACGAGCAGTACTTC